The present TCR beta chain was sequenced within a study of identical twins' blood T cells. Whole-study results and caveats: Shared CDR3 clonotype counts between two donors mainly tracked the product of their cloneset sizes, twins included. Abundant TCRbeta CDR3s overlapped more between twins than with unrelated donors.

V was clipped by 4 bases and J by 3 bases, with 10 bases between them. This CDR3 is 13 amino acids long. Germline V gene lookup returns CDR1 LGHDT and CDR2 YNNKEL (reference sequence). As to this clonotype: Its antigen is not known.

TCR cDNA libraries came from RNA via a modified published protocol. Study processing details: Clonotypes per individual ranged from about 95,000 to nearly 500,000. TCRdb reprocessed the 5' RACE reads with MiXCR, giving one entry per CDR3 protein. The V and J calls were determined by TCRdb, not by the authors. This table has a few hundred thousand distinct CDR3 sequences, about 28% appearing once. This chain uses TRBV3-1 with TRBJ2-7; D unclear. The sample was PBMCs. This clonotype was obtained from a woman aged 18-49 years in good health. The CDR3: CASSPPSIYEQYF. CDR3 nucleotides: TGTGCCAGCAGCCCGCCTTCCATCTACGAGCAGTACTTC.